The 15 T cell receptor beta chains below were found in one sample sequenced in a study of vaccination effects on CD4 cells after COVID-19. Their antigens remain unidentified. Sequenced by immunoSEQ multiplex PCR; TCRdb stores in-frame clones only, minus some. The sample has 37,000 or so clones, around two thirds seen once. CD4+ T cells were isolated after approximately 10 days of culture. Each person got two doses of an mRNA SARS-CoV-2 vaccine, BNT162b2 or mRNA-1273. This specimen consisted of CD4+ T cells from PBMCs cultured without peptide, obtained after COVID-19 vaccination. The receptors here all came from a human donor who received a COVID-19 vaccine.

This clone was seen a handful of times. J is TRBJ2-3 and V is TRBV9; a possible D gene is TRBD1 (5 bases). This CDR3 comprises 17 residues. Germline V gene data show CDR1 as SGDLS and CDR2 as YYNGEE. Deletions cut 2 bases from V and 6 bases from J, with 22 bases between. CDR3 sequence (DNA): TGTGCCAGCAGCGTTGTCGTCCAGGGTATACCTCTCGATACGCAGTATTTT. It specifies CASSVVVQGIPLDTQYF.

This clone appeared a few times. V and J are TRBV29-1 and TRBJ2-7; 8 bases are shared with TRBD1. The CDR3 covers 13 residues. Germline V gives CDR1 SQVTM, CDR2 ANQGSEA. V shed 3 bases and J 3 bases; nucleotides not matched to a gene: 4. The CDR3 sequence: CSVEGTGFYEQYF. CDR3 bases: TGCAGCGTTGAGGGGACAGGCTTCTACGAGCAGTACTTC.

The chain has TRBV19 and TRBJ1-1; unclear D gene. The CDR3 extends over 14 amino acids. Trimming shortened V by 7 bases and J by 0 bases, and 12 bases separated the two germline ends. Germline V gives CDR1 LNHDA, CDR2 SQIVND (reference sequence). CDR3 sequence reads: CASTFGSMNTEAFF. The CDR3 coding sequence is TGTGCCAGTACATTCGGCTCGATGAACACTGAAGCTTTCTTT.

CDR3 DNA sequence: TGCAGCGTTAATTTCCAGGATAGCAATCAGCCCCAGCATTTT. Protein: CSVNFQDSNQPQHF. V is TRBV29-1 and J is TRBJ1-5; no clear D. CDR3 length: 14 amino acids. V was cut by 5 bases and J by 0 bases, with 11 bases left in between. Looked up from germline, CDR1 is SQVTM and CDR2 is ANQGSEA.

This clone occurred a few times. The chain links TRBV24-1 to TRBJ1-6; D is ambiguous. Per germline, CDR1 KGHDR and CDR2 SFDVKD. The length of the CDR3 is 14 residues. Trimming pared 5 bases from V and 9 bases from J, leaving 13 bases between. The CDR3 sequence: CATSGSESFSPLHF. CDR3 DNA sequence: TGTGCCACCAGTGGATCTGAATCCTTTTCACCCCTCCACTTT.

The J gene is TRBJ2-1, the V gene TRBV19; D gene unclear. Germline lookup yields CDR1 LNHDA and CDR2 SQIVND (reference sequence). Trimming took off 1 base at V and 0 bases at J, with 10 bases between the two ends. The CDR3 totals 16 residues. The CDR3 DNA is TGTGCCAGTAGTATAGTGGCGGTTAGCTCCTACAATGAGCAGTTCTTC. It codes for CASSIVAVSSYNEQFF.

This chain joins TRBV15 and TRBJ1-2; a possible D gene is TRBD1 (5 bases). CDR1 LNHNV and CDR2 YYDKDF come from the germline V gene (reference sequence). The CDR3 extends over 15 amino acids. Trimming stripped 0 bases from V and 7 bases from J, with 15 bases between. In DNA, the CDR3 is TGTGCCACCAGCAGAGATGGTCGCAGGGAGGGTGGCTACACCTTC. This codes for CATSRDGRREGGYTF.

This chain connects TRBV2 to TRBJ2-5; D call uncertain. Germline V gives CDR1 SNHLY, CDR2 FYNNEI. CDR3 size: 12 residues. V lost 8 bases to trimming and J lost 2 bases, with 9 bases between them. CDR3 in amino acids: CASRWQQETQYF. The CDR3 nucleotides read TGTGCCAGCCGGTGGCAGCAAGAGACCCAGTACTTC.

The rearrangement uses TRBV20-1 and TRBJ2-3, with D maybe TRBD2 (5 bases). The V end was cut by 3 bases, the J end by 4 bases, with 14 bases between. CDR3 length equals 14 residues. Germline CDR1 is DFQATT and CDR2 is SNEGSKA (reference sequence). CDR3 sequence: CSASIGVEADTQYF. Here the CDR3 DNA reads TGCAGTGCTAGTATCGGGGTTGAGGCAGATACGCAGTATTTT.

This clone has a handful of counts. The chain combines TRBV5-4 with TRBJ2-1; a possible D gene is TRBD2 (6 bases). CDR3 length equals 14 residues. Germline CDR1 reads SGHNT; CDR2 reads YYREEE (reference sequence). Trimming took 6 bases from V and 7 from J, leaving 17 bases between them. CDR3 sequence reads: CASTRGGFLNEQFF. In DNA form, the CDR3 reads TGTGCCAGCACCCGTGGAGGGTTTTTGAATGAGCAGTTCTTC. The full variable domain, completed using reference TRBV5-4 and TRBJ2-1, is ETGVTQSPTHLIKTRGQQVTLRCSSQSGHNTVSWYQQALGQGPQFIFQYYREEENGRGNFPPRFSGLQFPNYSSELNVNALELDDSALYLCASTRGGFLNEQFFGPGTRLTVL.

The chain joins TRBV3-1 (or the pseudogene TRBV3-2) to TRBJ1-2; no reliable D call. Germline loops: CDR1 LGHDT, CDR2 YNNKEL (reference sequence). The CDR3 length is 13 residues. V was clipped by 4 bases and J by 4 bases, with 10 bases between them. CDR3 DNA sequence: TGTGCCAGCAGCCTAGGCACAGCCTATGGCTACACCTTC. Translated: CASSLGTAYGYTF.

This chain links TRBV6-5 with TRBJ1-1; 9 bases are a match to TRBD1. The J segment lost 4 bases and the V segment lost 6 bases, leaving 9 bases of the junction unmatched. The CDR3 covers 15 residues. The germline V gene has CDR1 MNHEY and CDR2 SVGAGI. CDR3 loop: CASRLTDRGVTEAFF. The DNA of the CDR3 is TGTGCCAGCAGGCTGACTGACAGGGGGGTCACTGAAGCTTTCTTT.

The CDR3 spells CASRAQWRAGELFF. The CDR3, as DNA: TGTGCCAGCAGGGCCCAGTGGAGGGCCGGGGAGCTGTTTTTT. The chain couples TRBV28 to TRBJ2-2; D perhaps matches TRBD2 (6 bases). The germline CDR1 and CDR2 sequences are MDHEN and SYDVKM. The V and J ends lost 6 bases and 6 bases respectively, with 14 bases between them. The CDR3 is made up of 14 amino acids.

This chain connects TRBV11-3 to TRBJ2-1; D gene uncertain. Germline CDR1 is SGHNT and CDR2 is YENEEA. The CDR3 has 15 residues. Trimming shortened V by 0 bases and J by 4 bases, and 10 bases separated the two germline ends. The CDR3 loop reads CASSLDPDAYNEQFF. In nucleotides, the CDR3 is TGTGCCAGCAGCTTAGATCCCGATGCTTACAATGAGCAGTTCTTC.

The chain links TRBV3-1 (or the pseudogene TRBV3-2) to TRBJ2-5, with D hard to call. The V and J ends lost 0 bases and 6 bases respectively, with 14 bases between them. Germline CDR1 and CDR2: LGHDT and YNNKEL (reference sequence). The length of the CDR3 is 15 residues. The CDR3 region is CASSQDYGWAQTQYF. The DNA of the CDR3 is TGTGCCAGCAGCCAAGATTACGGCTGGGCCCAGACCCAGTACTTC.